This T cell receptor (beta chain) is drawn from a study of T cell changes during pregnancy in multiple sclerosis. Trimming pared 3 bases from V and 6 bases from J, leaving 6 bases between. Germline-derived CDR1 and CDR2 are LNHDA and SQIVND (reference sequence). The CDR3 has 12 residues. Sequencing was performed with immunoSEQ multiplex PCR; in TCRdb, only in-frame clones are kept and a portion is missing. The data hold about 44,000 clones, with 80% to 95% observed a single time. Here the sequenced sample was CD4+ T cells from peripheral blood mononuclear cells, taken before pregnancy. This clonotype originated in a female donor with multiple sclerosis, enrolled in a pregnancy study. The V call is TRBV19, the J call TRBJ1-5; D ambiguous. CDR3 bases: TGTGCCAGTAGTATCGAGCGTCAGCCCCAGCATTTT. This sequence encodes CASSIERQPQHF.